A single sample gave rise to the 23 T cell receptor beta chains below, sequenced in a study of OX40 agonist ivuxolimab in advanced cancers. Profiling relied on immunoSEQ multiplex PCR, and the TCRdb table lists in-frame clones only, not all of them. The data show tens of thousands of clones, about 88% seen once. The sample consisted of CD4+ or CD8+ T cells sorted from blood, taken in a trial of the OX40 agonist ivuxolimab. All receptors come from an adult with an advanced solid tumor such as melanoma, head and neck, liver or kidney cancer.

The chain employs TRBV7-9 and TRBJ2-1; tentatively, D is TRBD2 (5 bases). The CDR3 has 15 amino acids. V lost 5 bases, J lost 8 bases, and 19 bases lay in between. From germline, CDR1 is SEHNR and CDR2 FQNEAQ (reference sequence). The CDR3 protein is CASSPDLPGVDEQFF. DNA of the CDR3: TGTGCCAGCAGCCCCGACCTACCCGGGGTCGATGAGCAGTTCTTC.

The V and J genes are TRBV7-2 and TRBJ1-5; possible D gene TRBD1, 5 bases. Germline values: CDR1 SGHTA, CDR2 FQGNSA. This CDR3 contains 15 residues. Trimming pared 5 bases from V and 1 base from J, leaving 12 bases between. CDR3 amino acids: CASSPGWGSNQPQHF. Written as DNA, the CDR3 is TGTGCCAGCAGCCCCGGCTGGGGGAGCAATCAGCCCCAGCATTTT.

The rearrangement uses TRBV6-5 and TRBJ2-1, with 8 bases that match TRBD1. With 5 bases clipped from V and 9 bases from J, the junction kept 3 bases outside the gene matches. CDR1 is MNHEY, CDR2 SVGAGI, per germline. This CDR3 is 12 amino acids long. CDR3 sequence (DNA): TGTGCCAGCAGTCGTACAGGGGGTGAGCAGTTCTTC. This encodes CASSRTGGEQFF.

The chain carries TRBV19 and TRBJ1-5; maybe TRBD1 (5 bases). This CDR3 spans 15 amino acids. Trimming cost V 7 bases and J 6 bases, with 19 bases left between them. Germline CDR1 LNHDA, CDR2 SQIVND (reference sequence). CDR3 nucleotides: TGTGCCAGTACCAGGGACGGAAAGGAAGGTCAGCCCCAGCATTTT. It translates to CASTRDGKEGQPQHF.

The V call is TRBV10-1, the J call TRBJ2-2; D remains ambiguous. The CDR3 extends over 15 amino acids. CDR1 WNHNN and CDR2 SYGVQD come from the germline V gene (reference sequence). V lost 5 bases, J lost 0 bases, and 10 bases lay in between. The CDR3 nucleotides read TGCGCCAGCAGTCGTTACATAACGAACACCGGGGAGCTGTTTTTT. This translates into CASSRYITNTGELFF.

In its sample, this clone was seen a few times. The CDR3 loop is CASSSQGANSPLHF. The CDR3 bases are TGCGCCAGCAGCTCACAGGGGGCGAATTCACCCCTCCACTTT. The chain carries TRBV5-1 and TRBJ1-6, with 9 bases identical to TRBD1. Germline V CDR1 and CDR2: SGHRS, YFSETQ. This CDR3 is built from 14 residues. Germline trimming cut 3 bases from V and 7 bases from J; bases unmatched to any gene: 2.

The chain employs TRBV6-5 and TRBJ2-7, with 8 bases fitting TRBD2. The trim removed 8 bases at V and 1 base at J, leaving 7 bases unmatched. This CDR3 is 14 amino acids long. From germline, CDR1 is MNHEY and CDR2 SVGAGI. The CDR3 nucleotides read TGTGCCAGCGGGGGGCCGGGAGGGTCCTACGAGCAGTACTTC. This gives the protein CASGGPGGSYEQYF.

This clone was picked up a small number of times. The V gene is TRBV28, the J gene TRBJ2-7; D ambiguous. CDR3 size: 13 residues. From germline, CDR1 is MDHEN and CDR2 SYDVKM. The germline V and J ends were trimmed by 6 bases and 7 bases, with 16 bases remaining between them. Here the CDR3 reads CASSKHRFREQYF. The CDR3 DNA reads as TGTGCCAGCAGCAAACATCGATTCAGGGAGCAGTACTTC. Combining the CDR3 with reference TRBV28 and TRBJ2-7 gives the whole variable domain DVKVTQSSRYLVKRTGEKVFLECVQDMDHENMFWYRQDPGLGLRLIYFSYDVKMKEKGDIPEGYSVSREKKERFSLILESASTNQTSMYLCASSKHRFREQYFGPGTRLTVT.

The rearrangement links TRBV11-2 to TRBJ1-4, with 8 bases fitting TRBD1. In germline, CDR1 is SGHAT, CDR2 FQNNGV. This CDR3 spans 15 amino acids. The V segment lost 1 base and the J segment 8 bases; nucleotides outside the gene matches: 6. CDR3 protein: CASSLGQGNKEKLFF. The DNA for the CDR3 is TGTGCCAGCAGCTTAGGACAGGGGAATAAAGAAAAACTGTTTTTT.

The gene calls are TRBV18 and TRBJ1-4; a weak D match, TRBD1 (6 bases). V was cut by 4 bases and J by 7 bases, with 19 bases left in between. The CDR3 has 16 amino acids. The germline V gene has CDR1 KGHSH and CDR2 LQKENI. CDR3 loop: CASSLSTTGRGEKLFF. Written as DNA, the CDR3 is TGTGCCAGCTCACTCAGTACGACAGGTCGGGGTGAAAAACTGTTTTTT.

This clone was counted once. This rearrangement joins TRBV19 to TRBJ1-4, with 8 bases lining up with TRBD1. Germline trimming cut 5 bases from V and 6 bases from J; bases unmatched to any gene: 11. Germline lookup yields CDR1 LNHDA and CDR2 SQIVND (reference sequence). The CDR3 is 16 amino acids. The DNA of the CDR3 is TGTGCCAGTAGTCGAGACCACGACAGGGGTGATGAAAAACTGTTTTTT. Encoded protein: CASSRDHDRGDEKLFF.

The chain combines TRBV29-1 with TRBJ2-1; possible D gene TRBD2, 6 bases. V lost 6 bases and J lost 8, with 20 bases in between. Per the germline V gene, CDR1 is SQVTM and CDR2 is ANQGSEA. This CDR3 has 14 amino acids. The CDR3, as DNA: TGCAGCGTCCTACAGGACTTCACGGGGGATGAGCAGTTCTTC. Protein: CSVLQDFTGDEQFF.

The CDR3 DNA is TGTGCCAGCAGTTTTGGGCAGGCGGGCAATCAGCCCCAGCATTTT. This sequence encodes CASSFGQAGNQPQHF. The chain combines TRBV2 with TRBJ1-5; D gene uncertain. The germline V gene has CDR1 SNHLY and CDR2 FYNNEI. The CDR3 consists of 15 residues. Deletions cut 5 bases from V and 2 bases from J, with 13 bases between.

The chain uses TRBV11-3 and TRBJ2-3; 13 positions agree with TRBD2. The CDR3 length is 18 residues. V shed 5 bases, J shed 0 bases, and the junction held 8 bases outside the gene matches. Germline V gene lookup returns CDR1 SGHNT and CDR2 YENEEA. CDR3 sequence reads: CASSAGLAGPPSTDTQYF. In nucleotides, the CDR3 is TGTGCCAGCAGCGCGGGACTAGCGGGACCCCCTAGCACAGATACGCAGTATTTT. Complete variable domain (other parts from reference TRBV11-3 and TRBJ2-3): EAGVVQSPRYKIIEKKQPVAFWCNPISGHNTLYWYLQNLGQGPELLIRYENEEAVDDSQLPKDRFSAERLKGVDSTLKIQPAELGDSAVYLCASSAGLAGPPSTDTQYFGPGTRLTVL.

This chain joins TRBV28 and TRBJ1-3; no reliable D call. This CDR3 is 15 amino acids long. Trimming shortened V by 2 bases and J by 0 bases, and 8 bases separated the two germline ends. Germline CDR1 and CDR2: MDHEN and SYDVKM. The CDR3 region is CASSLQADSGNTIYF. The CDR3 DNA follows: TGTGCCAGCAGTTTACAAGCAGACTCTGGAAACACCATATATTTT.

The chain is built from TRBV4-2 and TRBJ2-6; 12 bases line up with TRBD2. The CDR3 has 21 amino acids. The junction had 13 bases not matched to a gene; V was cut back by 2 bases and J by 2 bases. Germline CDR1 LGHNA, CDR2 YNFKEQ. CDR3 in amino acids: CASSQKSRPSGGVTGANVLTF. CDR3 sequence (DNA): TGTGCCAGCAGCCAAAAATCCCGGCCTAGCGGGGGGGTGACTGGGGCCAACGTCCTGACTTTC.

The CDR3: CASSSFGYEQYF. Here the CDR3 DNA reads TGTGCCAGCAGCTCCTTCGGATACGAGCAGTACTTC. The rearrangement uses TRBV11-2 and TRBJ2-7; no definite D call. Germline V CDR1 and CDR2: SGHAT, FQNNGV. Trimming pared 4 bases from V and 4 bases from J, leaving 8 bases between. The CDR3 runs to 12 residues.

The CDR3 loop is CAISESTGGVSSTDTQYF. Written as DNA, the CDR3 is TGTGCCATCAGTGAGTCGACTGGCGGGGTATCTAGCACAGATACGCAGTATTTT. The rearrangement joins TRBV10-3 to TRBJ2-3; tentatively, D is TRBD2 (6 bases). From germline, CDR1 is ENHRY and CDR2 SYGVKD. The CDR3 loop spans 18 amino acids. V lost 0 bases, J lost 0 bases, and 16 bases lay in between.

This chain connects TRBV19 to TRBJ2-6; no definite D call. The CDR3 sequence is 13 residues long. Germline CDR1 LNHDA, CDR2 SQIVND (reference sequence). Deletions cut 3 bases from V and 1 base from J, with 1 base between. As DNA, the CDR3 is TGTGCCAGTAGTATTTCTGGGGCCAACGTCCTGACTTTC. Residues: CASSISGANVLTF.

The V call is TRBV7-9, the J call TRBJ1-4; TRBD1 matches 7 bases. This CDR3 comprises 15 residues. The germline gives CDR1 SEHNR, CDR2 FQNEAQ (reference sequence). Germline trimming cut 5 bases from V and 6 bases from J; bases unmatched to any gene: 9. The CDR3 sequence: CASSLLAGGHEKLFF. CDR3 coding DNA: TGTGCCAGCAGCCTCCTGGCAGGGGGACATGAAAAACTGTTTTTT. The complete variable domain, with remaining parts taken from reference TRBV7-9 and TRBJ1-4, reads DTGVSQNPRHKITKRGQNVTFRCDPISEHNRLYWYRQTLGQGPEFLTYFQNEAQLEKSRLLSDRFSAERPKGSFSTLEIQRTEQGDSAMYLCASSLLAGGHEKLFFGSGTQLSVL.

V is TRBV11-3 and J is TRBJ1-1; D unresolved. V was trimmed by 5 bases and J by 0 bases, leaving 7 bases between them. The CDR3 spans 13 residues. Germline V gene sequence: CDR1 SGHNT, CDR2 YENEEA. The CDR3 DNA reads as TGTGCCAGCAGCCCCGGGATGAACACTGAAGCTTTCTTT. Translation: CASSPGMNTEAFF. The full variable domain, rest sourced from reference TRBV11-3 and TRBJ1-1, is EAGVVQSPRYKIIEKKQPVAFWCNPISGHNTLYWYLQNLGQGPELLIRYENEEAVDDSQLPKDRFSAERLKGVDSTLKIQPAELGDSAVYLCASSPGMNTEAFFGQGTRLTVV.

J is TRBJ1-1 and V is TRBV6-5, with D unclear. With 7 bases removed from V and 6 bases from J, the gap between germline ends came to 18 bases. This CDR3 comprises 14 residues. Germline V gene lookup returns CDR1 MNHEY and CDR2 SVGAGI. For the CDR3, the DNA is TGTGCCAGCATGCACTCCCGGGAAGTCCCTGAAGCTTTCTTT. This translates into CASMHSREVPEAFF.

This chain joins TRBV5-1 and TRBJ2-3; D perhaps matches TRBD2 (5 bases). V was cut by 0 bases and J by 1 base, with 12 bases left in between. The V gene's germline CDR1 is SGHRS and CDR2 YFSETQ. The CDR3 runs 16 residues. CDR3 nucleotide sequence: TGCGCCAGCAGCTTGGGAGGGAAGGTCGGCACAGATACGCAGTATTTT. It codes for CASSLGGKVGTDTQYF. The complete variable domain, with remaining parts taken from reference TRBV5-1 and TRBJ2-3, reads KAGVTQTPRYLIKTRGQQVTLSCSPISGHRSVSWYQQTPGQGLQFLFEYFSETQRNKGNFPGRFSGRQFSNSRSEMNVSTLELGDSALYLCASSLGGKVGTDTQYFGPGTRLTVL.